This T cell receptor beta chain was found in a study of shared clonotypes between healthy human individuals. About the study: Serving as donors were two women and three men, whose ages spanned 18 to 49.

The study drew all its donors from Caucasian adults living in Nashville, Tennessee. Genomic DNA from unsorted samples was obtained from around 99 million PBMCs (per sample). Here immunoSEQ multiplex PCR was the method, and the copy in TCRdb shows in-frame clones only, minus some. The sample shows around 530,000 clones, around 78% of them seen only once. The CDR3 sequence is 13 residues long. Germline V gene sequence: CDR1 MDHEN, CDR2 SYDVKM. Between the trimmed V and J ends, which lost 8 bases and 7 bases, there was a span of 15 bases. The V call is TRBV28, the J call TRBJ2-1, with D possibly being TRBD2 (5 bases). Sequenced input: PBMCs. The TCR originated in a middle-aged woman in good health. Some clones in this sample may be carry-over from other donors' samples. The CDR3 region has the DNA TGTGCCAGCGGACCGAACGAGGGAAATGAGCAGTTCTTC. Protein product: CASGPNEGNEQFF.